These 22 T cell receptor beta chains were all obtained from the same sample, sequenced in a study of T cells in Graves' hyperthyroidism and ophthalmopathy. The CDR3 regions of TCR beta were amplified from RNA transcripts. HTBI primers were employed in a first-round RT-PCR of the TCR CDR3. TCRdb passed the multiplex PCR reads through MiXCR, listing each CDR3 protein once. This sample carries around 450,000 distinct CDR3 sequences, approximately 14% of them seen once, and the ten largest clones take 11% to 15%. Material: blood. The receptors here all came from a woman aged 18-35 years with Graves' hyperthyroidism.

This clonotype was observed at least ten times. CDR3 protein: CASSRSRVYTEAFF. The CDR3 DNA follows: TGTGCCAGCTCACGGTCCAGGGTTTACACTGAAGCTTTCTTT. This sequence joins TRBV18 and TRBJ1-1, with a possible D match to TRBD1 (5 bases). The germline V and J ends were trimmed by 4 bases and 3 bases, with 12 bases remaining between them. Germline V lookup: CDR1 KGHSH, CDR2 LQKENI. This CDR3 comprises 14 residues. The full variable domain, in which reference TRBV18 and TRBJ1-1 provide the parts outside the CDR3, is NAGVMQNPRHLVRRRGQEARLRCSPMKGHSHVYWYRQLPEEGLKFMVYLQKENIIDESGMPKERFSAEFPKEGPSILRIQQVVRGDSAAYFCASSRSRVYTEAFFGQGTRLTVV.

The sample holds many counts of this clonotype. The chain couples TRBV5-8 to TRBJ2-1, with 15 bases that match TRBD2. The V segment lost 7 bases and the J segment 5 bases; nucleotides outside the gene matches: 1. Germline V lookup: CDR1 SGHTS, CDR2 YDEGEE. The CDR3 runs to 14 residues. The CDR3 reads CASGLAGGDNEQFF. Here the CDR3 DNA reads TGTGCCAGCGGACTAGCGGGGGGGGACAATGAGCAGTTCTTC.

This clonotype was observed at least ten times. The CDR3 loop is CASVGGGKGTDTQYF. For the CDR3, the DNA is TGTGCCAGCGTGGGGGGCGGAAAAGGGACAGATACGCAGTATTTT. This chain connects TRBV28 to TRBJ2-3; D tentatively reads TRBD1 or TRBD2 (6 bases each). Germline lookup yields CDR1 MDHEN and CDR2 SYDVKM. The CDR3 totals 15 residues. V was trimmed by 8 bases and J by 3 bases, leaving 18 bases between them.

This clonotype showed up many times. The chain uses TRBV5-6 and TRBJ2-5; 7 nucleotides align to TRBD1. The CDR3 runs to 15 residues. Germline V gene sequence: CDR1 SGHDT, CDR2 YYEEEE. Trimming at V came to 3 bases and at J to 0 bases, leaving 5 bases not matched to a gene. CDR3 nucleotide sequence: TGTGCCAGCAGCTGGGGCGACAGGGACCAAGAGACCCAGTACTTC. Its protein product is CASSWGDRDQETQYF.

This clonotype was recorded many times. The chain is built from TRBV6-1 and TRBJ2-7; TRBD1 agrees at 11 bases. This CDR3 contains 16 residues. CDR1 MNHNS and CDR2 SASEGT come from the germline V gene. The V gene end was trimmed by 5 bases and the J gene end by 3 bases; junction bases not matched to a gene: 9. CDR3 region: CASSSSGTGGHYEQYF. The CDR3 DNA sequence: TGTGCCAGCAGTTCTTCCGGGACAGGGGGACACTACGAGCAGTACTTC.

The table lists this clonotype with many counts. The rearrangement joins TRBV15 to TRBJ2-1; D gene unclear. The V gene lost 4 bases and the J gene lost 0 bases, with 13 bases spanning the gap. Germline V gives CDR1 LNHNV, CDR2 YYDKDF (reference sequence). The CDR3 runs to 16 residues. DNA of the CDR3: TGTGCCACCAGCACCTTCGACGGTGGCTCCTACAATGAGCAGTTCTTC. As protein: CATSTFDGGSYNEQFF.

Details on this clonotype: A single base separates this from a much larger clone, so it may be a read error. The CDR3 nucleotides read TGTGCCAGCAGCCTCATGGGTGACGAGCAGTACTTC. This sequence encodes CASSLMGDEQYF. This sequence joins TRBV7-9 and TRBJ2-7; D gene unclear. Trimming removed 5 bases at V and 5 bases at J, with 10 bases between. This CDR3 is 12 amino acids long. The germline gives CDR1 SEHNR, CDR2 FQNEAQ (reference sequence).

V usage is TRBV2 and J usage is TRBJ2-5; D is possibly TRBD2 (6 bases). The CDR3 loop spans 12 amino acids. CDR1 and CDR2 (germline): SNHLY, FYNNEI. V was cut by 8 bases and J by 5 bases, with 12 bases left in between. CDR3 sequence (DNA): TGTGCCAGCGTTCCCGCGGGGGAGACCCAGTACTTC. Translating gives CASVPAGETQYF.

This clonotype was counted ten times or more. This chain links TRBV5-1 with TRBJ2-3; a weak D match, TRBD1 (6 bases). V shed 2 bases and J shed 3 bases, with 16 bases lying between them. There are 16 residues in the CDR3. In germline, CDR1 is SGHRS, CDR2 YFSETQ. The CDR3 bases are TGCGCCAGCAGCTTCTCCCCCAGGGGTCGAACAGATACGCAGTATTTT. Protein product: CASSFSPRGRTDTQYF.

This clonotype was seen ten or more times. J is TRBJ1-5 and V is TRBV5-5; D is possibly TRBD1 (5 bases). V was pared by 4 bases and J by 1 base, with 15 bases between. Germline V CDR1 and CDR2: SGHKS, YYEKEE (reference sequence). The CDR3 runs 16 residues. The CDR3 reads CASSRGVGGSNQPQHF. The DNA of the CDR3 is TGTGCCAGCAGCCGGGGCGTCGGGGGAAGCAATCAGCCCCAGCATTTT.

The chain has TRBV19 and TRBJ2-2; tentatively, D is TRBD2 (7 bases). The CDR3 is 16 residues long. V was clipped by 3 bases and J by 4 bases, with 15 bases between them. Per the germline V gene, CDR1 is LNHDA and CDR2 is SQIVND (reference sequence). The CDR3 sequence: CASSMGSGGGTGELFF. The CDR3 nucleotides read TGTGCCAGTAGTATGGGTTCGGGGGGCGGCACCGGGGAGCTGTTTTTT.

This clonotype came up many times. The J gene is TRBJ2-7, the V gene TRBV27, with TRBD1 as a possible D gene (5 bases). V dropped 0 bases and J dropped 6 bases, with 18 bases sitting between them. The CDR3 has 16 amino acids. Looked up from germline, CDR1 is MNHEY and CDR2 is SMNVEV (reference sequence). CDR3 loop: CASSLSQGLISPEQYF. As DNA, the CDR3 is TGTGCCAGCAGTTTATCGCAGGGATTGATCTCCCCCGAGCAGTACTTC.

The chain has TRBV4-1 and TRBJ2-6; TRBD1 agrees at 7 bases. Germline CDR1 MGHRA, CDR2 YSYEKL. After removal of 3 bases from V and 2 bases from J, the junction contained 13 bases not matched to a gene. This CDR3 region has 19 residues. The CDR3 region is CASSQVTGVTTAGANVLTF. Here the CDR3 DNA reads TGCGCCAGCAGCCAGGTCACAGGGGTTACGACAGCTGGGGCCAACGTCCTGACTTTC.

This clonotype has a count of ten or more. V usage is TRBV13 and J usage is TRBJ1-1; 9 bases align to TRBD1. Trimming at V came to 5 bases and at J to 4 bases, leaving 8 bases not matched to a gene. Germline V gene data show CDR1 as PRHDT and CDR2 as FYEKMQ (reference sequence). This CDR3 is built from 15 residues. The CDR3 region is CASSLQGAWSTEAFF. The CDR3 DNA reads as TGTGCCAGCAGCCTACAGGGGGCGTGGAGCACTGAAGCTTTCTTT.

This clonotype was observed a few times. This chain joins TRBV20-1 and TRBJ1-2; D might be TRBD1 (5 bases). This CDR3 region has 16 residues. Germline lookup yields CDR1 DFQATT and CDR2 SNEGSKA (reference sequence). Trimming left V 3 bases short and J 6 bases short, with 23 bases between. The CDR3 DNA reads as TGCAGTGCTAGGGGCAGGGTAGACCTACCCCCTGATGGCTACACCTTC. Translated: CSARGRVDLPPDGYTF.

Note on this clonotype: Possible read error: a much larger clone is one base away. The gene calls are TRBV3-1 and TRBJ2-1; TRBD2 is a possible D gene (5 bases). Germline CDR1 and CDR2: LGHDT and YNNKEL (reference sequence). The CDR3 consists of 14 residues. This CDR3 is CASSQGLPSNERFF. The CDR3 DNA sequence: TGTGCCAGCAGCCAAGGACTACCCAGCAATGAGCGGTTCTTC.

This clonotype was seen at least ten times. The rearrangement joins TRBV18 to TRBJ1-4; 9 bases agree with TRBD1. The CDR3 totals 16 residues. V dropped 3 bases and J dropped 6; count of bases not matched to a gene: 8. From germline, CDR1 is KGHSH and CDR2 LQKENI. CDR3 protein: CASSPVLGQGHEKLFF. The CDR3 DNA reads TGTGCCAGCTCACCCGTCTTGGGACAGGGACATGAAAAACTGTTTTTT.

This clonotype was counted ten times or more. The rearrangement links TRBV6-2 or TRBV6-3 to TRBJ1-5; maybe TRBD1 (5 bases). The CDR3 has 18 amino acids. The germline CDR1 and CDR2 sequences are MNHEY and SVGEGT. V was clipped by 4 bases and J by 3 bases, with 22 bases between them. CDR3 DNA: TGTGCCAGCAGTTTTCTCCCCCATAGGGGTGGGTACAATCAGCCCCAGCATTTT. It translates to CASSFLPHRGGYNQPQHF.

This clonotype appeared a few times. J is TRBJ2-5 and V is TRBV7-8; D gene ambiguous. Trimming cost V 4 bases and J 3 bases, with 6 bases left between them. The CDR3 length is 12 residues. In germline, CDR1 is SGHVS, CDR2 FQNEAQ. CDR3 protein: CASSSPKETQYF. The CDR3 bases are TGTGCCAGCAGCTCCCCCAAAGAGACCCAGTACTTC.

The sample holds a few counts of this clonotype. V gene TRBV6-5 combines with J gene TRBJ1-2, with TRBD1 identical over 8 bases. CDR1 and CDR2 from the germline V gene are MNHEY and SVGAGI. Germline trimming cut 0 bases from V and 8 bases from J; bases unmatched to any gene: 8. The CDR3 is 15 amino acids. This CDR3 reads CASSYSRTGFSGYTF. CDR3 DNA sequence: TGTGCCAGCAGTTACTCCAGGACAGGGTTCAGCGGCTACACCTTC.

This clonotype came up many times. The chain is built from TRBV3-1 and TRBJ1-5, with D perhaps TRBD1 (5 bases). The CDR3 consists of 15 residues. Looked up from germline, CDR1 is LGHDT and CDR2 is YNNKEL (reference sequence). Trimming removed 2 bases from V and 3 bases from J, with 11 bases in between. The CDR3 DNA follows: TGTGCCAGCAGCCAAAGCGGGGCCCACAATCAGCCCCAGCATTTT. Residues: CASSQSGAHNQPQHF.

This chain connects TRBV7-2 to TRBJ2-7; perhaps TRBD2 as D (5 bases). V gave up 5 bases and J gave up 2 bases, with 13 bases separating them. CDR1 and CDR2 (germline): SGHTA, FQGNSA. The CDR3 loop spans 14 amino acids. Here the CDR3 reads CASSPSGSPYEQYF. The CDR3 region has the DNA TGTGCCAGCAGCCCCAGTGGGAGCCCCTACGAGCAGTACTTC.